This T cell receptor beta chain was obtained from a study of shared clonotypes between healthy human individuals. This CDR3 region has 16 residues. Trimming took 4 bases from V and 0 from J, leaving 15 bases between them. CDR1 and CDR2 (germline): LNHDA, SQIVND (reference sequence). The method was immunoSEQ multiplex PCR; TCRdb's version includes in-frame clones alone and lacks a portion of them. The sample has over a million clones; more than 95% are singletons. Naive CD4+ cells were CD45RA-selected; the remaining cells were memory. This sequence was found in a man younger than 40 in good health. This sequence joins TRBV19 and TRBJ2-5; TRBD1 might be the D (6 bases). The sequenced sample consisted of naive CD4+ T cells sorted from blood. The subset here: CD45RA+ positively selected. CDR3 nucleotide sequence: TGTGCCAGTAGTACCCTCCCCTACAGGGACCAAGAGACCCAGTACTTC. Translating it yields CASSTLPYRDQETQYF.